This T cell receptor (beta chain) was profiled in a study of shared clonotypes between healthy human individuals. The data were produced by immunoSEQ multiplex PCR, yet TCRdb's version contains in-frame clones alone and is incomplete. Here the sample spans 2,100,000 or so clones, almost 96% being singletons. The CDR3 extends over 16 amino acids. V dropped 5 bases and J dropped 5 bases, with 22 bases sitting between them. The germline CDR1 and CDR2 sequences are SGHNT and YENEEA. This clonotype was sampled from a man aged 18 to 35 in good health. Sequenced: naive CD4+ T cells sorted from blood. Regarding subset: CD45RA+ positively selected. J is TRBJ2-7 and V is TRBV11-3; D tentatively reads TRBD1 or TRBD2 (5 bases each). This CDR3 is CASSPGAGADRDEQYF. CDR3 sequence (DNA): TGTGCCAGCAGCCCCGGGGCCGGGGCCGACCGCGACGAGCAGTACTTC.